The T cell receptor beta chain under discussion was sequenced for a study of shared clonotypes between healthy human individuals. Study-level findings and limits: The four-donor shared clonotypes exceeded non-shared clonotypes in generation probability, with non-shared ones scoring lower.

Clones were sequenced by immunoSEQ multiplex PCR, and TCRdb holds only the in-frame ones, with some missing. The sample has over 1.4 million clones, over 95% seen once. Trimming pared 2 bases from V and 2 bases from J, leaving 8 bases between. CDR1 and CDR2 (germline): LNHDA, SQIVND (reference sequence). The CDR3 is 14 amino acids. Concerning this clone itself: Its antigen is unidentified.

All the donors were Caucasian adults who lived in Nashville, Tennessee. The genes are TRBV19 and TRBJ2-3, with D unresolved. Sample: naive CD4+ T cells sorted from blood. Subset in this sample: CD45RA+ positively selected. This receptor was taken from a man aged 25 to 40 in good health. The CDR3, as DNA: TGTGCCAGTAGTATACGGGCGTACACAGATACGCAGTATTTT. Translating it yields CASSIRAYTDTQYF. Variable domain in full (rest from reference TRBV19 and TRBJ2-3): DGGITQSPKYLFRKEGQNVTLSCEQNLNHDAMYWYRQDPGQGLRLIYYSQIVNDFQKGDIAEGYSVSREKKESFPLTVTSAQKNPTAFYLCASSIRAYTDTQYFGPGTRLTVL.